Detailed here is one TCR beta chain. Trimming took off 0 bases at V and 5 bases at J, with 11 bases between the two ends. Germline V gene sequence: CDR1 SGHRS, CDR2 YFSETQ. This CDR3 has 14 amino acids. The data are from a study of cytotoxic CD8 clonotypes in ibrutinib-treated CLL. The wider study: Mean yields were around 260,000 productive templates and some 90,000 productive rearrangements per sample.

Data came from immunoSEQ multiplex PCR; TCRdb stores just in-frame clones and leaves some out. The table lists tens of thousands of clones, 68% of them singletons. The chain couples TRBV5-1 to TRBJ1-2; TRBD1 is a possible D gene (5 bases). The material sequenced was PBMCs, taken after 12 months of ibrutinib treatment. The receptor was derived from a human donor with chronic lymphocytic leukemia. The CDR3 reads CASSLALEGYGYTF. CDR3 DNA: TGCGCCAGCAGCTTGGCTCTTGAGGGGTATGGCTACACCTTC.